Presented here are 6 T cell receptor beta chains from one specimen sequenced in a study of cytomegalovirus exposure and HLA in healthy donors. Produced via immunoSEQ multiplex PCR; TCRdb's table is partial and in-frame only. Among 300,000 to 400,000 clones listed, 88% were seen once. Source material: PBMCs. The source of these receptors is a young man in good health and CMV-seronegative.

The chain couples TRBV20-1 to TRBJ2-1; D ambiguous. The CDR3 is 11 residues long. Trimming cost V 5 bases and J 3 bases, with 5 bases left between them. Germline V CDR1 and CDR2: DFQATT, SNEGSKA (reference sequence). The CDR3 region is CSAPFYNEQFF. For the CDR3, the DNA is TGCAGTGCTCCTTTCTACAATGAGCAGTTCTTC.

V and J are TRBV7-2 and TRBJ2-7; TRBD1 agrees at 7 bases. Germline trimming cut 5 bases from V and 6 bases from J; bases unmatched to any gene: 13. CDR1 is SGHTA and CDR2 is FQGNSA in the germline V gene. The CDR3 loop spans 15 amino acids. The CDR3 sequence is CASSQRGGGAGEQYF. CDR3 nucleotide sequence: TGTGCCAGCAGCCAACGAGGGGGCGGAGCAGGCGAGCAGTACTTC.

V is TRBV5-1 and J is TRBJ2-1; no clear D gene. The CDR3 length is 15 residues. The germline V gene encodes CDR1 SGHRS and CDR2 YFSETQ. The V end lost 0 bases, the J end lost 2 bases, and 9 bases lay between the germline ends. CDR3 coding DNA: TGCGCCAGCAGCTTGGGGGCGAACCCCTACAATGAGCAGTTCTTC. Its translation is CASSLGANPYNEQFF. The full variable domain, rest sourced from reference TRBV5-1 and TRBJ2-1, is KAGVTQTPRYLIKTRGQQVTLSCSPISGHRSVSWYQQTPGQGLQFLFEYFSETQRNKGNFPGRFSGRQFSNSRSEMNVSTLELGDSALYLCASSLGANPYNEQFFGPGTRLTVL.

V usage is TRBV13 and J usage is TRBJ2-1; maybe TRBD2 (6 bases). This CDR3 has 12 residues. Trimming pared 0 bases from V and 13 bases from J, leaving 10 bases between. Germline CDR1 is PRHDT and CDR2 is FYEKMQ (reference sequence). The CDR3 bases are TGTGCCAGCAGCTTAGGAGGAGGGAGCCAGTTCTTC. Translated, it gives CASSLGGGSQFF. Based on the CDR3 plus reference TRBV13 and TRBJ2-1, the full variable domain is AAGVIQSPRHLIKEKRETATLKCYPIPRHDTVYWYQQGPGQDPQFLISFYEKMQSDKGSIPDRFSAQQFSDYHSELNMSSLELGDSALYFCASSLGGGSQFFGPGTRLTVL.

In this sample, this clone turned up a few times. V usage is TRBV18 and J usage is TRBJ2-2; the match to TRBD1 covers 9 bases. The CDR3 runs to 19 residues. V trimming: 6 bases; J trimming: 0 bases; junction bases outside the gene matches: 14. The germline CDR1 and CDR2 sequences are KGHSH and LQKENI. The CDR3 DNA sequence: TGTGCCAGCTCCCCGCAATGGACAGGGGCCAGGGCGAACACCGGGGAGCTGTTTTTT. Its translation: CASSPQWTGARANTGELFF.

The chain has TRBV7-9 and TRBJ2-7; 14 positions agree with TRBD2. J lost 0 bases, V lost 5 bases, and 9 bases had no gene match. This CDR3 comprises 18 residues. Germline CDR1 SEHNR, CDR2 FQNEAQ (reference sequence). The CDR3 sequence: CASSQGLAGAASSYEQYF. For the CDR3, the DNA is TGTGCCAGCAGCCAGGGACTAGCGGGGGCGGCGAGCTCCTACGAGCAGTACTTC. Full variable domain (remainder filled in from reference TRBV7-9 and TRBJ2-7): DTGVSQNPRHKITKRGQNVTFRCDPISEHNRLYWYRQTLGQGPEFLTYFQNEAQLEKSRLLSDRFSAERPKGSFSTLEIQRTEQGDSAMYLCASSQGLAGAASSYEQYFGPGTRLTVT.